This T cell receptor (beta chain) derives from a study of neurological immune-mediated disorders. General study points: No CDR3 amino acid sequences were shared by expanded clones across subjects, suggesting private repertoires in all groups. HTLV-1-associated myelopathy had the most TCR clonal expansion, while multiple sclerosis had the least, a level that fell below healthy controls.

The CDR3 runs to 15 residues. The germline gives CDR1 KGHDR, CDR2 SFDVKD. V lost 7 bases to trimming and J lost 0 bases, with 13 bases between them. Unsorted libraries were generated from 2 million PBMCs. These cells had been stored in RNAlater at -80 C. Synthesis of cDNA used 5'RACE (with 10-nucleotide random UMIs). TCRdb itself ran the 5' RACE reads through MiXCR, one entry per CDR3 protein. This table holds approximately 77,000 distinct CDR3 sequences, around 9.9% found once. This clonotype was found a few times. What it binds is unknown. The gene calls are TRBV24-1 and TRBJ2-3; maybe TRBD1 (6 bases). This TCR came from a man aged 50 to 59 in good health. Sequenced material: PBMCs. In DNA, the CDR3 is TGTGCCACCAGCCGGACAGACAAAAGCACAGATACGCAGTATTTT. Translated, it gives CATSRTDKSTDTQYF.